This passage covers 4 T cell receptor beta chains from one sample sequenced in a study of CD8+ T cells in alopecia areata. Once RNA had been extracted, it was reverse transcribed into cDNA to act as the sequencing template. Assay: immunoSEQ multiplex PCR; the TCRdb copy retains only in-frame clones and omits some. Found here are approximately 160,000 clones, around 59% of them singletons; the top ten hold 14%. Treatment reported: oral pan-JAK inhibitor, 5-10 mg twice daily. The source was CD4+ T cells sorted from blood, collected at week 24, from a patient treated with tofacitinib. These receptors came from a human donor with alopecia areata.

The count of this clone is one. The chain joins TRBV30 to TRBJ1-2; D not resolved. CDR1 GTSNPN and CDR2 SVGIG come from the germline V gene (reference sequence). Trimming pared 4 bases from V and 7 bases from J, leaving 13 bases between. The CDR3 is 12 amino acids. In DNA, the CDR3 is TGTGCCTGGACCCCGGGAGGGCCTGGCTACACCTTC. The encoded protein is CAWTPGGPGYTF.

The chain recombines TRBV20-1 with TRBJ1-2, with D hard to call. Trimming cost V 6 bases and J 5 bases, with 10 bases left between them. Germline values: CDR1 DFQATT, CDR2 SNEGSKA (reference sequence). This CDR3 contains 11 residues. CDR3 in amino acids: CSAEAGYGYTF. The CDR3 DNA reads as TGCAGTGCCGAGGCGGGATATGGCTACACCTTC.

This chain connects TRBV4-1 to TRBJ2-2, with 11 bases that match TRBD2. Germline assignment: CDR1 MGHRA and CDR2 YSYEKL. The CDR3 contains 18 residues. V lost 1 base to trimming and J lost 7 bases; unmatched junction nucleotides: 11. The CDR3: CASSQGAPSGRHGGELFF. The CDR3 DNA sequence: TGCGCCAGCAGCCAAGGGGCCCCTAGCGGGAGGCACGGCGGGGAGCTGTTTTTT.

The J gene is TRBJ2-7, the V gene TRBV5-1; no definite D call. Trimming shortened V by 0 bases and J by 1 base, and 11 bases separated the two germline ends. Germline-derived CDR1 and CDR2 are SGHRS and YFSETQ. The CDR3 length is 15 residues. The CDR3 loop reads CASSLVLGNSYEQYF. In nucleotides, the CDR3 is TGCGCCAGCAGCTTGGTTCTAGGGAATTCCTACGAGCAGTACTTC.